Presented here are 16 T cell receptor beta chains from one specimen sequenced in a study of chemoradiotherapy in HPV16-positive cancers. TCRdb's table, derived via immunoSEQ multiplex PCR, lists solely in-frame clones and lacks some. The sample lists around 5,600 clones, roughly 73% seen once, with roughly 11% in the top ten. Sampling was conducted from a patient who underwent chemoradiotherapy. The receptors come from a human donor with HPV-associated anogenital cancer.

The chain links TRBV7-6 to TRBJ2-3; no clear D gene. V lost 3 bases, J lost 2 bases, and 12 bases lay in between. Germline V gene sequence: CDR1 SGHVS, CDR2 FNYEAQ. The CDR3 totals 15 residues. Written as DNA, the CDR3 is TGTGCCAGCAGCTTTCGACCGCAATCCACAGATACGCAGTATTTT. Translating gives CASSFRPQSTDTQYF. The full variable domain, with the rest looked up from reference TRBV7-6 and TRBJ2-3, is GAGVSQSPRYKVTKRGQDVALRCDPISGHVSLYWYRQALGQGPEFLTYFNYEAQQDKSGLPNDRFSAERPEGSISTLTIQRTEQRDSAMYRCASSFRPQSTDTQYFGPGTRLTVL.

The chain uses TRBV15 and TRBJ1-2; D might be TRBD1 (5 bases). This CDR3 has 15 amino acids. Germline V gene data show CDR1 as LNHNV and CDR2 as YYDKDF (reference sequence). Trimming left V 0 bases short and J 4 bases short, with 12 bases between. As DNA, the CDR3 is TGTGCCACCAGCAGAGATGGATGGGGGTTCTATGGCTACACCTTC. This gives the protein CATSRDGWGFYGYTF.

The rearrangement uses TRBV7-3 and TRBJ2-5; 7 bases are shared with TRBD2. V shed 2 bases, J shed 9 bases, and the junction held 12 bases outside the gene matches. The CDR3 loop spans 15 amino acids. Looked up from germline, CDR1 is SGHTA and CDR2 is FQGTGA. The CDR3 sequence: CASSLEGGPRGPQYF. CDR3 DNA sequence: TGTGCCAGCAGCTTAGAGGGAGGGCCTAGGGGTCCCCAGTACTTC.

For the CDR3, the DNA is TGTGCCAGCAGCCCTCGACAGGGGCTGACCTACGAGCAGTACTTC. Encoded protein: CASSPRQGLTYEQYF. The gene calls are TRBV7-2 and TRBJ2-7, with 8 bases lining up with TRBD1. Unmatched junction bases numbered 8, after V lost 5 bases and J lost 2 bases. CDR1 and CDR2 from the germline V gene are SGHTA and FQGNSA. This CDR3 region has 15 residues. The variable domain in full, completed from reference TRBV7-2 and TRBJ2-7, reads GAGVSQSPSNKVTEKGKDVELRCDPISGHTALYWYRQSLGQGLEFLIYFQGNSAPDKSGLPSDRFSAERTGGSVSTLTIQRTQQEDSAVYLCASSPRQGLTYEQYFGPGTRLTVT.

V gene TRBV4-1 combines with J gene TRBJ2-2, with 11 bases fitting TRBD1. The CDR3 has 16 residues. Germline CDR1 is MGHRA and CDR2 is YSYEKL. V was pared by 4 bases and J by 3 bases, with 4 bases of the junction left unmatched. CDR3 in amino acids: CASSPGQGGDTGELFF. The CDR3 nucleotides are TGCGCCAGCAGCCCGGGACAGGGGGGTGACACCGGGGAGCTGTTTTTT.

This clone has more than one count but fewer than ten. The chain links TRBV2 to TRBJ1-5; the D is unclear. The CDR3 consists of 15 residues. From germline, CDR1 is SNHLY and CDR2 FYNNEI. V lost 5 bases and J lost 1, with 12 bases in between. DNA for the CDR3: TGTGCCAGCAGTCCCGGCGCTACCAGCAATCAGCCCCAGCATTTT. Encoded protein: CASSPGATSNQPQHF.

This clone was counted between two and nine times. The chain employs TRBV25-1 and TRBJ2-7; the D call may be TRBD1 or TRBD2 (5 bases each). The CDR3 is 13 amino acids. Germline V gene sequence: CDR1 MGHDK, CDR2 SYGVNS. Trimming pared 8 bases from V and 5 bases from J, leaving 16 bases between. The CDR3 nucleotides are TGTGCCAGCGGCTCTATTATGGGGGACGAGCAGTACTTC. Translated: CASGSIMGDEQYF.

V and J are TRBV18 and TRBJ2-7; no reliable D call. This CDR3 comprises 14 residues. Germline V CDR1 and CDR2: KGHSH, LQKENI. The ends were cut back, 3 bases at V and 2 bases at J, with 11 bases in the middle. DNA for the CDR3: TGTGCCAGCTCACCGGGTTCAGGTGCCTACGAGCAGTACTTC. Amino acid sequence: CASSPGSGAYEQYF.

The rearrangement links TRBV23-1 to TRBJ1-5; the match to TRBD1 covers 7 bases. TRBV23-1 counts as an open reading frame of uncertain function. CDR3 length equals 17 residues. The V and J ends lost 3 bases and 2 bases, in that order; junction bases with no gene match: 10. The CDR3 loop is CASSHPEQGSGNQPQHF. In DNA form, the CDR3 reads TGCGCCAGCAGTCACCCCGAACAGGGGAGTGGCAATCAGCCCCAGCATTTT.

The gene calls are TRBV4-1 and TRBJ2-7; TRBD1 matches 9 bases. The CDR3 spans 16 residues. Germline V gene data show CDR1 as MGHRA and CDR2 as YSYEKL. V lost 2 bases and J lost 3; bases outside the gene matches: 8. This chain's CDR3 is CASSQPLRDRDYEQYF. The DNA of the CDR3 is TGCGCCAGCAGCCAACCACTGCGGGACAGGGACTACGAGCAGTACTTC.

CDR3 amino acids: CASSQGTWEPQHF. The DNA for the CDR3 is TGCGCCAGCAGCCAAGGGACTTGGGAGCCCCAGCATTTT. The V gene is TRBV4-3, the J gene TRBJ1-5; no firm D call. Germline V gene lookup returns CDR1 LGHNA and CDR2 YSLEER. The germline V and J ends were trimmed by 1 base and 8 bases, with 9 bases remaining between them. The CDR3 covers 13 residues.

The CDR3 here is CASSTRPGQGDTEAFF. CDR3 nucleotide sequence: TGTGCCAGTAGTACCCGACCGGGACAGGGTGACACTGAAGCTTTCTTT. The V call is TRBV19, the J call TRBJ1-1, with 9 positions matching TRBD1. Trimming cost V 4 bases and J 3 bases; bases outside gene matches: 9. Germline CDR1 LNHDA, CDR2 SQIVND (reference sequence). The CDR3 spans 16 residues.

V usage is TRBV5-4 and J usage is TRBJ1-1; maybe TRBD1 (6 bases). The V end lost 1 base, the J end lost 4 bases, and 14 bases lay between the germline ends. The CDR3 loop spans 15 amino acids. Germline V CDR1 and CDR2: SGHNT, YYREEE (reference sequence). The CDR3: CASSLKKQGSTEAFF. The CDR3, as DNA: TGTGCCAGCAGCTTGAAAAAACAGGGCAGCACTGAAGCTTTCTTT.

The sample holds a few counts of this clone. The gene calls are TRBV19 and TRBJ1-5; D remains unclear. Germline V CDR1 and CDR2: LNHDA, SQIVND (reference sequence). The CDR3 runs 10 residues. Trimming cost V 5 bases and J 9 bases, with 5 bases left between them. CDR3 coding DNA: TGTGCCAGTAGTGGGCCGCCCCAGCATTTT. This sequence encodes CASSGPPQHF.

This clone was observed a few times. V and J are TRBV27 and TRBJ2-5, with 8 nucleotides matching TRBD1. This CDR3 contains 19 residues. V lost 6 bases, J lost 7 bases, and 25 bases stayed unmatched. The germline CDR1 and CDR2 sequences are MNHEY and SMNVEV (reference sequence). The CDR3 protein is CASSFGQGGFGRESWTQYF. Here the CDR3 DNA reads TGTGCCAGCAGCTTTGGACAGGGTGGGTTCGGGCGAGAGTCCTGGACCCAGTACTTC.

The chain employs TRBV7-2 and TRBJ1-5; TRBD1 is a possible D gene (6 bases). Trimming removed 1 base at V and 5 bases at J, with 12 bases between. Germline CDR1 SGHTA, CDR2 FQGNSA. This CDR3 is 15 amino acids long. CDR3 sequence: CASSLGPGEDQPQHF. In DNA form, the CDR3 reads TGTGCCAGCAGCTTAGGTCCAGGGGAGGATCAGCCCCAGCATTTT.